The clone carrying this TCR beta chain was counted at least ten times. Its antigen is currently unknown. Germline trimming cut 6 bases from V and 4 bases from J; bases unmatched to any gene: 3. The CDR3 runs 13 residues. In germline, CDR1 is SNHLY, CDR2 FYNNEI. The sample is drawn from a study of read filtering for tumor transcriptome and immune sequencing. From roughly 0.4 ug of RNA, a library with molecular barcoded alpha/delta and beta/gamma adaptors was made. TCRdb re-analysed the reads in MiXCR, keeping a single row per CDR3 protein. The table includes 90,000 to 95,000 distinct CDR3 sequences, 20% to 25% detected once. General study results and limits: Correlation between methods rose after single-read clonotypes were removed. This fraction held mixed bone marrow immune cells after CD138-negative sorting.

Sequencing was carried out using a population of CD138-negative cells sorted from bone marrow. This chain connects TRBV2 to TRBJ1-1; 9 bases agree with TRBD1. The TCR was taken from a donor aged 40 or older with multiple myeloma. The CDR3 is CASRGDRVTEAFF. As DNA, the CDR3 is TGTGCCAGCAGAGGGGACAGGGTCACTGAAGCTTTCTTT. Full variable domain (rest looked up from reference TRBV2 and TRBJ1-1): EPEVTQTPSHQVTQMGQEVILRCVPISNHLYFYWYRQILGQKVEFLVSFYNNEISEKSEIFDDQFSVERPDGSNFTLKIRSTKLEDSAMYFCASRGDRVTEAFFGQGTRLTVV.